This TCR beta chain was retrieved from a study of shared clonotypes between healthy human individuals. The junction had 9 bases not matched to a gene; V was cut back by 6 bases and J by 2 bases. Germline CDR1 and CDR2: MNHNY and SVGAGI (reference sequence). The CDR3 is made up of 15 amino acids. Assay used: immunoSEQ multiplex PCR; TCRdb lists only in-frame clones, some missing. The sample consists of roughly 300,000 clones, around 79% of them appearing once. The sample holds a few counts of this clone. J is TRBJ1-2 and V is TRBV6-6, with 7 bases identical to TRBD1. The TCR sequence derives from a man in his thirties or forties in good health. Material for sequencing was memory CD4+ T cells sorted from blood. Subset indicated: CD45RA-negative fraction. In DNA, the CDR3 is TGTGCCAGCAGATGGACAGGCAGAACCAACTATGGCTACACCTTC. Translation: CASRWTGRTNYGYTF.